The T cell receptor (beta chain) under discussion was sequenced for a study of molecular identifiers for immune sequencing clone quantification. The study, taken as a whole, reports: Clones exceeding 20 RNA copies carried over 98% of effector molecules but under 1% of naive-cell molecules. Detecting spiked Jurkat TCR RNA from one cell among about a million naive cells was reportedly possible.

TCRdb used MiXCR to reprocess the PCR reads, holding one entry per CDR3 protein. The table lists around 460,000 distinct CDR3 sequences, around 23% of them singletons. CDR1 is MNHEY, CDR2 SVGEGT, per germline. V was pared by 0 bases and J by 7 bases, with 7 bases between. This CDR3 contains 13 residues. At least ten counts were recorded for this clonotype. The antigen is unknown. The authors sorted naive CD8 T cells as CD8+CD4-CCR7+CD45RA+. This clonotype originated in a human donor in good health. Some libraries in this study had Jurkat cell RNA spiked in. The specimen was naive CD8+ T cells from blood, with Jurkat cell RNA spiked in. Subset denoted: FACS-sorted CD8+CD4-CCR7+CD45RA+ naive T cells. The rearrangement links TRBV6-2 or TRBV6-3 to TRBJ1-5; D unclear. The CDR3 reads CASSYSGSQPQHF. The CDR3 DNA reads as TGTGCCAGCAGTTACTCTGGAAGCCAGCCCCAGCATTTT.